This TCR beta chain emerged from a study of blood T cell repertoires in COVID-19. Assay used: immunoSEQ multiplex PCR; TCRdb lists only in-frame clones, some missing. The table shows about 210,000 clones, with roughly four fifths occurring only once. The sample taken for sequencing was peripheral blood. The TCR was taken from a woman aged 45-60 years with active or convalescent COVID-19.

DNA of the CDR3: TGTGCCAGCAGGGGGCAGGATAATCAGCCCCAGCATTTT. Residues: CASRGQDNQPQHF. V and J are TRBV2 and TRBJ1-5, with D possibly being TRBD1 (5 bases). The CDR3 extends over 13 amino acids. Per germline, CDR1 SNHLY and CDR2 FYNNEI. Trimming removed 6 bases at V and 4 bases at J, with 10 bases between.